This T cell receptor beta chain emerged from a study of cytomegalovirus exposure and HLA in healthy donors. Points from the study as a whole: Accurate prediction of most subjects' HLA-A and HLA-B alleles from TCR beta sequences was reported. Researchers had no immune exposure information except CMV serostatus available.

Trimming took 0 bases from V and 2 from J, leaving 12 bases between them. The CDR3 is made up of 15 amino acids. Germline lookup yields CDR1 SGDLS and CDR2 YYNGEE. Remarks on this clone: Its antigen remains unidentified.

Primers included in the PCR were 60 Vbeta and 13 Jbeta primers. Sequenced by immunoSEQ multiplex PCR; TCRdb stores in-frame clones only, minus some. The table gives over 150,000 clones; the top ten clones make up 0.7% to 0.8% of it. The sequence came from a boy younger than 18 in good health and CMV-seronegative. V is TRBV9 and J is TRBJ2-7, with D possibly being TRBD2 (7 bases). The sequencing sample was made of PBMCs. CDR3 sequence reads: CASSVESGGTYEQYF. CDR3 in DNA: TGTGCCAGCAGCGTAGAGTCGGGGGGCACCTACGAGCAGTACTTC.